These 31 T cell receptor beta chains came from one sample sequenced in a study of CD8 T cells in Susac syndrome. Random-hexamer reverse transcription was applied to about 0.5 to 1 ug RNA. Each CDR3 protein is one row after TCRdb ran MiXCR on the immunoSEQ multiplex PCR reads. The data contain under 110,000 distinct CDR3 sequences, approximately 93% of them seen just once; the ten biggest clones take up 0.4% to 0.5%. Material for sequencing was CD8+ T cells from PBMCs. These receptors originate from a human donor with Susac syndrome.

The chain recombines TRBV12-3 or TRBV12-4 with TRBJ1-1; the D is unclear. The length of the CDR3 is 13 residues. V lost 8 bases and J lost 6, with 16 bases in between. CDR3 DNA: TGTGCCAGCCACCAAACTACTAAGTCTGAAGCTTTCTTT. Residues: CASHQTTKSEAFF.

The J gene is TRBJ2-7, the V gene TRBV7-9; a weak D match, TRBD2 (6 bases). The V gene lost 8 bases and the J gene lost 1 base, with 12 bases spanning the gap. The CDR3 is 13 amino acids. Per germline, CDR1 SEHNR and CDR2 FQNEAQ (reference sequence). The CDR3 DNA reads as TGTGCCAGCCGGGATAGCGGTTCCTACGAGCAGTACTTC. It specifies CASRDSGSYEQYF.

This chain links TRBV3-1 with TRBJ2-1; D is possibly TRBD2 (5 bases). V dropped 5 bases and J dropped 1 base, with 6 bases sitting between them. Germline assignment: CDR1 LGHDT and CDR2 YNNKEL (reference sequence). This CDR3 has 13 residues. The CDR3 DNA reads TGTGCCAGCAGCGACTATTCCTACAATGAGCAGTTCTTC. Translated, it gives CASSDYSYNEQFF.

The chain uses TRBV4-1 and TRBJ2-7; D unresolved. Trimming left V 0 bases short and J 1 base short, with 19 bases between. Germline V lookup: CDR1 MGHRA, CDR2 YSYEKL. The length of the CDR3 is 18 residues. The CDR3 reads CASSQEAGRTDLSYEQYF. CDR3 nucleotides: TGCGCCAGCAGCCAAGAGGCAGGCAGGACGGACCTTTCCTACGAGCAGTACTTC.

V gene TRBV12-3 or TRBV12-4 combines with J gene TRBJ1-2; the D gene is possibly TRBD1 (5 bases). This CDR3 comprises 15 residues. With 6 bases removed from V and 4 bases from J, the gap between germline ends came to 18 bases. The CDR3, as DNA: TGTGCCAGCAGCTTCACGTGGGACGGAACCTATGGCTACACCTTC. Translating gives CASSFTWDGTYGYTF.

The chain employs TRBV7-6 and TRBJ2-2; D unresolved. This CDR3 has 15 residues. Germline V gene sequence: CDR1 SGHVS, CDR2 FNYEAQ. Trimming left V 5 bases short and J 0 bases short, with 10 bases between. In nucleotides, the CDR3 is TGTGCCAGCAGCCAACCCATATCGAACACCGGGGAGCTGTTTTTT. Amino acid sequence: CASSQPISNTGELFF. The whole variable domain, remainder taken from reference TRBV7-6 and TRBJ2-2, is GAGVSQSPRYKVTKRGQDVALRCDPISGHVSLYWYRQALGQGPEFLTYFNYEAQQDKSGLPNDRFSAERPEGSISTLTIQRTEQRDSAMYRCASSQPISNTGELFFGEGSRLTVL.

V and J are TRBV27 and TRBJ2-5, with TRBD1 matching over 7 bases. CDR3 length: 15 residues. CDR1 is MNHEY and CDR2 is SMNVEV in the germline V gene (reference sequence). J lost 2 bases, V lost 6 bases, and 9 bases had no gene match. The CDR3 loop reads CASSPQTGQQETQYF. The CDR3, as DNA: TGTGCCAGCAGCCCCCAGACAGGGCAGCAAGAGACCCAGTACTTC.

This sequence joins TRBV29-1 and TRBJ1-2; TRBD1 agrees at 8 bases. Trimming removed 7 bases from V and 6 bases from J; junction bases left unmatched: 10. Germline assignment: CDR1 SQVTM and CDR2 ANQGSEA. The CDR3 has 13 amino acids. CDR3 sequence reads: CSARGTGGDGYTF. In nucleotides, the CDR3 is TGCAGCGCCCGAGGAACAGGGGGAGATGGCTACACCTTC.

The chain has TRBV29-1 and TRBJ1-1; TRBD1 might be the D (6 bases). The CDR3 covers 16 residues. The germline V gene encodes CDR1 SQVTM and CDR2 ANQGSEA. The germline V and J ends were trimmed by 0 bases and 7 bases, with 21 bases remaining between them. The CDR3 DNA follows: TGCAGCGTTGAAGATCGAAAGGACAGCCCTTACCTTGAAGCTTTCTTT. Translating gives CSVEDRKDSPYLEAFF.

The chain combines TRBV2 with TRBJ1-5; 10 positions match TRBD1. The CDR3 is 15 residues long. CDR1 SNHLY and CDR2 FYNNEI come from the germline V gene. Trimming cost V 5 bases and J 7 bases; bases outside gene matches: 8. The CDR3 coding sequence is TGTGCCAGCAGTACGGGACAGGGGATAAAACAGCCCCAGCATTTT. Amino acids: CASSTGQGIKQPQHF.

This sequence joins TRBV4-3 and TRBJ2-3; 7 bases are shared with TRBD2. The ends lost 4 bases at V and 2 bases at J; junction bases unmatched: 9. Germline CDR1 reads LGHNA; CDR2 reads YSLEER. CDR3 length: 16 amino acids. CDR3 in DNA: TGCGCCAGCAGCCCCCGACTAGCTGGATACACAGATACGCAGTATTTT. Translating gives CASSPRLAGYTDTQYF.

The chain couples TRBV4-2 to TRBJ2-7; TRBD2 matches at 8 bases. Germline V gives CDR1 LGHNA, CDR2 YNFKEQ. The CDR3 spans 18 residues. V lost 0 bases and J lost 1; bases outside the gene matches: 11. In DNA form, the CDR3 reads TGTGCCAGCAGCCAAGATCCCCTGACTAGCGAGCTTTCCTACGAGCAGTACTTC. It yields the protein CASSQDPLTSELSYEQYF.

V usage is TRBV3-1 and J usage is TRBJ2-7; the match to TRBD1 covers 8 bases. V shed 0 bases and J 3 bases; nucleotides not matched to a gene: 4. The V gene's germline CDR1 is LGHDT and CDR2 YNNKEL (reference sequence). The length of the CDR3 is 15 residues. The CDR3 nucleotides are TGTGCCAGCAGCCAAGAGGGGACAGGAGTCTACGAGCAGTACTTC. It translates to CASSQEGTGVYEQYF.

The DNA for the CDR3 is TGTGCCAGCACCCAGGGGCAGGGGATTTACGAGCAGTACTTC. Residues: CASTQGQGIYEQYF. The chain carries TRBV6-2 or TRBV6-3 and TRBJ2-7, with a weak D call TRBD1 (6 bases). V was shortened by 7 bases and J by 4 bases, with 17 bases between the two germline ends. The CDR3 runs to 14 residues. The germline gives CDR1 MNHEY, CDR2 SVGEGT.

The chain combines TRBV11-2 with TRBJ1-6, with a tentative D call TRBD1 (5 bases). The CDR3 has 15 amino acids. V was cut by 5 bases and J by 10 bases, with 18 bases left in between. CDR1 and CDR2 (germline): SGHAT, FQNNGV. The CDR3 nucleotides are TGTGCCAGCAGCCAGACCCGAGGGGAAACCTCACCCCTCCACTTT. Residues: CASSQTRGETSPLHF.

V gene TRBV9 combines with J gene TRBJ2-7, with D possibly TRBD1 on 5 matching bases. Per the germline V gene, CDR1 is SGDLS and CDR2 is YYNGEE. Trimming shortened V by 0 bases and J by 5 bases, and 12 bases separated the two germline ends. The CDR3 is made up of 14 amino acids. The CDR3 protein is CASSVGRVLNEQYF. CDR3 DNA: TGTGCCAGCAGCGTAGGCAGGGTGTTGAACGAGCAGTACTTC.

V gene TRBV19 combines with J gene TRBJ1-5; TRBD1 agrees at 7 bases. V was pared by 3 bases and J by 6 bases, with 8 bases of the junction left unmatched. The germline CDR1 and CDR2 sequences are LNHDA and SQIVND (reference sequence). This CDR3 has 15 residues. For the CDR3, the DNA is TGTGCCAGTAGTATCCTTCGGGACAGAGGTCAGCCCCAGCATTTT. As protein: CASSILRDRGQPQHF.

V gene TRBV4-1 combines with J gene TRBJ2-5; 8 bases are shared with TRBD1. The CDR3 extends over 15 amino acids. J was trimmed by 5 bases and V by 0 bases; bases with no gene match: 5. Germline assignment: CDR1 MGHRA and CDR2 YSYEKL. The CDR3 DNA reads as TGCGCCAGCAGCCAAGAGGACAGGGCTGGTGAGACCCAGTACTTC. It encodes CASSQEDRAGETQYF.

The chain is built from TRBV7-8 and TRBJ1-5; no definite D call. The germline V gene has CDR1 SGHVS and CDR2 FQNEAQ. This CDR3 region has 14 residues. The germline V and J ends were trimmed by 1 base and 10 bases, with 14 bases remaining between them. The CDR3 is CASSLVPGFEPQHF. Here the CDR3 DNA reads TGTGCCAGCAGCTTAGTCCCAGGATTCGAACCCCAGCATTTT.

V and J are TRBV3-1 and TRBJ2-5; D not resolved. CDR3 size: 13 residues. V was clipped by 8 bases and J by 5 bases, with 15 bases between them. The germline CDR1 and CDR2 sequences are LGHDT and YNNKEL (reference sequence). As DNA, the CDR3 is TGTGCCAGCGCTGGAAAAAAAATTGAGACCCAGTACTTC. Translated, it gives CASAGKKIETQYF.

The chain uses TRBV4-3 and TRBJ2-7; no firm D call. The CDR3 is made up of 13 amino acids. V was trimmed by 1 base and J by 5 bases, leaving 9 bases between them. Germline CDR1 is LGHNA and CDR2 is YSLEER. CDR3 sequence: CASSQGGLDEQYF. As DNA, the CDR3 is TGCGCCAGCAGCCAAGGGGGTTTGGACGAGCAGTACTTC.

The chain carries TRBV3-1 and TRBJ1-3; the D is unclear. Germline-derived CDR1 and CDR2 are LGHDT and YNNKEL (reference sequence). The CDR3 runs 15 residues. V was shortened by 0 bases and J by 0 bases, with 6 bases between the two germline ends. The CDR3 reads CASSQDGSSGNTIYF. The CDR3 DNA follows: TGTGCCAGCAGCCAAGATGGGAGCTCTGGAAACACCATATATTTT.

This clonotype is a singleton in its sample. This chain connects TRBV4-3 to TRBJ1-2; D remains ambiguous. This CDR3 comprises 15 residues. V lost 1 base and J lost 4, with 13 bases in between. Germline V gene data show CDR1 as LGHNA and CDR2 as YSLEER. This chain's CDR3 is CASSQGNRDIYGYTF. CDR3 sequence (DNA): TGCGCCAGCAGCCAAGGAAACAGAGATATCTATGGCTACACCTTC.

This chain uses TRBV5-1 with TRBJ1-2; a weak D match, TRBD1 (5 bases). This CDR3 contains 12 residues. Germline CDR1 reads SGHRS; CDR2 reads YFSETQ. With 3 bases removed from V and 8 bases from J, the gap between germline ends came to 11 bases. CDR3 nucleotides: TGCGCCAGCAGCTCTGGGGCGCGAGGCTACACCTTC. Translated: CASSSGARGYTF.

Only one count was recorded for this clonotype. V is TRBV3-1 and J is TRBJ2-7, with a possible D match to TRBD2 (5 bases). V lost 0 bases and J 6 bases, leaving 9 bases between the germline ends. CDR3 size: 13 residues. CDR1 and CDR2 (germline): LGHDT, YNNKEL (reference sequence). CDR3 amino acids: CASSQEVAGEQYF. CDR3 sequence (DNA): TGTGCCAGCAGCCAAGAAGTGGCGGGCGAGCAGTACTTC.

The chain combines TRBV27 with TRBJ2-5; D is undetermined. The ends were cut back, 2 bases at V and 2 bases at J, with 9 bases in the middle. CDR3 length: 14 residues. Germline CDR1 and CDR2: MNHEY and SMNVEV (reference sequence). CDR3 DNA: TGTGCCAGCAGTTTAGGGAACCGGCAAGAGACCCAGTACTTC. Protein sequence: CASSLGNRQETQYF.

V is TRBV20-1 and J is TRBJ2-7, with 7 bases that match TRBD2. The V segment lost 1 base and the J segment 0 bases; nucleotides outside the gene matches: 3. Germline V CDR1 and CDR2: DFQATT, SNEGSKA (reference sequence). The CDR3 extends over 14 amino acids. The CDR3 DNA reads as TGCAGTGCTAGAGTAGGCGGGAGCTCCTACGAGCAGTACTTC. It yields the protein CSARVGGSSYEQYF.

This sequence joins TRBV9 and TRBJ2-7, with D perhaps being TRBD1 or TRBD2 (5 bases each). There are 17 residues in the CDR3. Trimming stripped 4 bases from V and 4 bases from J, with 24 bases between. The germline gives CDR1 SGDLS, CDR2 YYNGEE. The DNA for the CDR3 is TGTGCCAGCAGCCCTAGCTACTCGGCTGGGGCCGTTTACGAGCAGTACTTC. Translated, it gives CASSPSYSAGAVYEQYF.

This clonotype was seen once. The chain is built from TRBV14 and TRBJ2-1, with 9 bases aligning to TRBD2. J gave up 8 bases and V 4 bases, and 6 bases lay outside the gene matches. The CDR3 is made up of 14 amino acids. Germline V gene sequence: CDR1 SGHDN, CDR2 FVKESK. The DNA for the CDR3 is TGTGCCAGCAGCCGTACTAGCGGGTGGGATGAGCAGTTCTTC. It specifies CASSRTSGWDEQFF.

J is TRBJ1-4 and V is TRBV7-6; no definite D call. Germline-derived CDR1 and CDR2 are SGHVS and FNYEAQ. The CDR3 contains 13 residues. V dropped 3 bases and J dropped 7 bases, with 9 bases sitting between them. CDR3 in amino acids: CASSFFEGEKLFF. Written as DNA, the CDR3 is TGTGCCAGCAGCTTCTTTGAAGGTGAAAAACTGTTTTTT.

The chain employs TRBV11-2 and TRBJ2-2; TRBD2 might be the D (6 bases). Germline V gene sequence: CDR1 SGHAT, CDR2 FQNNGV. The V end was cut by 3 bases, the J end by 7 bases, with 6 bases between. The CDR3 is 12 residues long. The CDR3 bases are TGTGCCAGCAGCTTCGGGGGCGGGGAGCTGTTTTTT. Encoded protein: CASSFGGGELFF.